The entry that follows covers one T cell receptor beta chain sequence. What it recognizes is unknown. This entry is derived from a study of T cells after yellow fever vaccination. Study-wide context: Preparation used SMART-Seq v4 Ultra Low Input for the low-cell-number fractions. General study results and limits: A minor fraction of clonotypes spanned both CD4 and CD8 compartments.

Germline V gene lookup returns CDR1 SGDLS and CDR2 YYNGEE. V lost 0 bases, J lost 5 bases, and 2 bases stayed unmatched. CDR3 length: 15 residues. TCRdb passed the 5' RACE reads through MiXCR, listing each CDR3 protein once. Among 200,000 to 300,000 distinct CDR3 sequences listed, under 15% were seen once. This chain uses TRBV9 with TRBJ2-7; 13 bases are a match to TRBD2. The starting material was CD4+ T cells sorted from PBMCs, obtained 45 days after the yellow fever booster vaccination. The receptor comes from a man aged 25-45 years who received the YFV17D yellow fever vaccine. CDR3 DNA: TGTGCCAGCAGCGTAGGGACTAGCGGGAGCAACGAGCAGTACTTC. Encoded protein: CASSVGTSGSNEQYF.